The entry that follows covers one T cell receptor beta chain sequence. Its specificity is not known. The sample comes from a study of cytomegalovirus exposure and HLA in healthy donors. Study results and limitations: TCR sequences were mostly rare, though some public TCRs occurred in many donors.

With 60 Vbeta and 13 Jbeta primers, the PCR was carried out. In the source study's methods: Unique TCR beta chains totaled roughly 81 million in a later count, with approximately 10 million of them shared. Here immunoSEQ multiplex PCR was the method, and the copy in TCRdb shows in-frame clones only, minus some. Clone size and V and J calls were adopted from that table, with D and trimming inferred from the DNA. Among approximately 78,000 clones, less than 85% were seen once, and the ten largest hold 2.4%. Healthy bone marrow donors made up the donors. Germline V CDR1 and CDR2: SGHKS, YYEKEE (reference sequence). The CDR3 has 12 amino acids. The germline V and J ends were trimmed by 7 bases and 3 bases, with 10 bases remaining between them.

The receptor was isolated from a woman aged 45-59 years in good health and CMV-seronegative. The sample consisted of PBMCs. The chain links TRBV5-5 to TRBJ1-2; D not certain. The CDR3 coding sequence is TGTGCCAGCGTCGGTTCGTACTATGGCTACACCTTC. Translation: CASVGSYYGYTF.